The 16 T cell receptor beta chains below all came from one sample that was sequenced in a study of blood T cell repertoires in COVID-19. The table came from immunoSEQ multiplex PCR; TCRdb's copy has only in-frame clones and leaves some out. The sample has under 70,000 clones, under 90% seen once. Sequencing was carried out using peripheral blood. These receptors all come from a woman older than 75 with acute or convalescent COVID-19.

CDR3 sequence: CASSKTEATNEKLFF. CDR3 nucleotides: TGTGCCAGCAGCAAGACCGAGGCAACTAATGAAAAACTGTTTTTT. The chain has TRBV7-9 and TRBJ1-4; no definite D call. Germline assignment: CDR1 SEHNR and CDR2 FQNEAQ (reference sequence). The V end lost 5 bases, the J end lost 0 bases, and 10 bases lay between the germline ends. The CDR3 is 15 residues long.

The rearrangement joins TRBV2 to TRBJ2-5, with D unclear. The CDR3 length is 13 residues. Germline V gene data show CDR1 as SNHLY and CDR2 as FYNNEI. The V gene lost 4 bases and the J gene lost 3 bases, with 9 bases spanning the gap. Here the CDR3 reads CASSGGRKETQYF. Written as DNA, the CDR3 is TGTGCCAGCAGTGGAGGCCGGAAAGAGACCCAGTACTTC.

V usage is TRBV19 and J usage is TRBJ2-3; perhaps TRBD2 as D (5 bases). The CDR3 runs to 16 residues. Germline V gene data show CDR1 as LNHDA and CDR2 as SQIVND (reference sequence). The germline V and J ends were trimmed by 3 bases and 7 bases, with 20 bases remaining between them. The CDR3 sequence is CASSIRGPQTQHTQYF. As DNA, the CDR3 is TGTGCCAGTAGTATCCGAGGGCCTCAAACCCAACATACGCAGTATTTT.

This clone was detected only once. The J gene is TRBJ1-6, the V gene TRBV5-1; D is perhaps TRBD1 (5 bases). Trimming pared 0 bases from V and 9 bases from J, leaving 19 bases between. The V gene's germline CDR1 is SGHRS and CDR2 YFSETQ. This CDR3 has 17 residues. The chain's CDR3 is CASSLARGSGKISPLHF. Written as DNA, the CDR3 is TGCGCCAGCAGCTTGGCCCGGGGGTCGGGGAAAATTTCACCCCTCCACTTT.

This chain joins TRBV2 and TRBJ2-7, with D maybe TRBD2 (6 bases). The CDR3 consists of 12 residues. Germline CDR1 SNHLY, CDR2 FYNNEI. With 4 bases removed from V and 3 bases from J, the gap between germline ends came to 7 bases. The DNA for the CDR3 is TGTGCCAGCAGTGCCGGGGGCTACGAGCAGTACTTC. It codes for CASSAGGYEQYF.

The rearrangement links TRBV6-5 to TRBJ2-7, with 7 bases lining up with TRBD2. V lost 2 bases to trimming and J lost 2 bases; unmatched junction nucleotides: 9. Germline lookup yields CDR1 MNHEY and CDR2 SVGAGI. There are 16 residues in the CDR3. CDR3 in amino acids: CASSYTSRGGAYEQYF. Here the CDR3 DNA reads TGTGCCAGCAGTTACACCTCAAGGGGAGGGGCCTACGAGCAGTACTTC.

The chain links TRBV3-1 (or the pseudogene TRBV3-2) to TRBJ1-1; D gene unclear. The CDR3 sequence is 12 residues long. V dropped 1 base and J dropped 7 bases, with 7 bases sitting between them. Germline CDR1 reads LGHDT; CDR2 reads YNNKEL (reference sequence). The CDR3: CASSQGAHEAFF. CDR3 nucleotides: TGTGCCAGCAGCCAAGGCGCCCATGAAGCTTTCTTT.

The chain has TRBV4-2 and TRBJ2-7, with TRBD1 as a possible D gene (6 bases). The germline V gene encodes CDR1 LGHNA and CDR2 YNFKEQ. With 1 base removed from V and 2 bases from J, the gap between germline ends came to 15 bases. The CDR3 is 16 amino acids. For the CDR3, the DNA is TGTGCCAGCAGCCAAGCGGCCTGGGACAAGACCTACGAGCAGTACTTC. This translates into CASSQAAWDKTYEQYF.

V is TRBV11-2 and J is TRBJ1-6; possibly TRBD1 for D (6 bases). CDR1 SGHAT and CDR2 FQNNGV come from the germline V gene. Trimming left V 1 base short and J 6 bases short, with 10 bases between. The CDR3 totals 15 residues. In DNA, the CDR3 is TGTGCCAGCAGCTTAGTTGGCAGGGGTAATTCACCCCTCCACTTT. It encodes CASSLVGRGNSPLHF.

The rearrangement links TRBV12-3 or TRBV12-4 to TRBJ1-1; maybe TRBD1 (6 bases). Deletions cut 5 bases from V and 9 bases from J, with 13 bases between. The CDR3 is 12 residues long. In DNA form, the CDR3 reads TGTGCCAGCAGTCAAGGGGGTTTCCAAGCTTTCTTT. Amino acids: CASSQGGFQAFF.

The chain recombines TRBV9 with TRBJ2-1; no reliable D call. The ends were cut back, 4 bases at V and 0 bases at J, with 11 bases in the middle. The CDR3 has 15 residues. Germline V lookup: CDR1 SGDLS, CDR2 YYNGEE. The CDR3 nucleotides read TGTGCCAGCAGCCCGAGTCTGCCCTCCTACAATGAGCAGTTCTTC. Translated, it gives CASSPSLPSYNEQFF.

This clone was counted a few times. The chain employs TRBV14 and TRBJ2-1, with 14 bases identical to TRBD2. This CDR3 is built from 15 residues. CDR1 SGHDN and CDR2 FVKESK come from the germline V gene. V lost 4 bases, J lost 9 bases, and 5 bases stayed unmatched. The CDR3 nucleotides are TGTGCCAGCAGCCGGACTAGCGGGGGGAGAGGTGAGCAGTTCTTC. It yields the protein CASSRTSGGRGEQFF. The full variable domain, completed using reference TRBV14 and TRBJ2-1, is EAGVTQFPSHSVIEKGQTVTLRCDPISGHDNLYWYRRVMGKEIKFLLHFVKESKQDESGMPNNRFLAERTGGTYSTLKVQPAELEDSGVYFCASSRTSGGRGEQFFGPGTRLTVL.

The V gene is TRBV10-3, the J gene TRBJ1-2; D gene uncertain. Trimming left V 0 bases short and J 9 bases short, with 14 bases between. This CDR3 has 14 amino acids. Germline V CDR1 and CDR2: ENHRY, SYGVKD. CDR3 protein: CAISESNAGFSYTF. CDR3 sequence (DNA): TGTGCCATCAGTGAGTCGAATGCGGGTTTTAGCTACACCTTC.

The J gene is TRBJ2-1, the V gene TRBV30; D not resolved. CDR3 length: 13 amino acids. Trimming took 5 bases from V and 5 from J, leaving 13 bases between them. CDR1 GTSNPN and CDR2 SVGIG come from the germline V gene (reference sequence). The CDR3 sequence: CAWGQIVNNEQFF. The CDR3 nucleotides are TGTGCCTGGGGTCAAATAGTAAACAATGAGCAGTTCTTC.

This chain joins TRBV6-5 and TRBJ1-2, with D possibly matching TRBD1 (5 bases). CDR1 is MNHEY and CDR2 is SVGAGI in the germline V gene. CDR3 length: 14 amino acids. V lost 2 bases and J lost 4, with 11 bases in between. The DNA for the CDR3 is TGTGCCAGCAGTTACCGACAGCAGGGCTATGGCTACACCTTC. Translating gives CASSYRQQGYGYTF.

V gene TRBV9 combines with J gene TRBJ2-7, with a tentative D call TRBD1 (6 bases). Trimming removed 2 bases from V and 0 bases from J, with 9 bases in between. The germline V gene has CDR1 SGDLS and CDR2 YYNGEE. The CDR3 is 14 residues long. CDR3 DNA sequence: TGTGCCAGCAGCGTCGGACAGTACTCCTACGAGCAGTACTTC. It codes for CASSVGQYSYEQYF.